This T cell receptor beta chain was sequenced in a study of T cells expressing NK-cell markers. Findings and caveats of the study: CD8+ T cells in six donors included dominant NKG2C+ clonotypes at 1.0-7.0%. Similarly, these clonotypes led the CD3+CD56-NKG2C+ fraction as well in a few donors.

Comment on this clonotype: Its target is unknown.

The CDR3 has 15 amino acids. The V gene's germline CDR1 is SGHTA and CDR2 FQGNSA. TCRdb reanalyzed the 5' RACE reads and collapses them to one entry per CDR3 protein, without DNA. In total, the table holds about 390,000 distinct CDR3 sequences. The chain couples TRBV7-2 to TRBJ2-5; the D gene TCRdb calls, TRBD1, cannot be checked with no DNA. Material: blood T cells: a sorted CD56 or NKG2C T cell subset, CD4+ or CD8+ T cells, or bulk PBMC T cells (not recorded which). This TCR derives from a woman between 50 and 59 years old in good health. CDR3: CASSAQGRREETQYF.